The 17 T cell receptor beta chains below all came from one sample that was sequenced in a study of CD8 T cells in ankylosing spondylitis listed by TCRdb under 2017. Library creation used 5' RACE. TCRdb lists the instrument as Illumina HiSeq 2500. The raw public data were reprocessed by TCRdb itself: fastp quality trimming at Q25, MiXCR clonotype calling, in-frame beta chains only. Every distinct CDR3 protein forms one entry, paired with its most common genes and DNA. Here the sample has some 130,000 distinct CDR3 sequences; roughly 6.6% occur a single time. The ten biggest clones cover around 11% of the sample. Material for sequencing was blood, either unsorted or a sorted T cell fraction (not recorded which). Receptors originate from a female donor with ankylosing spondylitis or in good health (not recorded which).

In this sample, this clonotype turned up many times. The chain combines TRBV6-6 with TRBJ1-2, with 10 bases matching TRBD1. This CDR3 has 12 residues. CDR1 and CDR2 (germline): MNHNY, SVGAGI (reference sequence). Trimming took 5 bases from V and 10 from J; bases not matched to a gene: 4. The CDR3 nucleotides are TGTGCCAGCAGTCACGGACAGGGGGACTACACCTTC. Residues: CASSHGQGDYTF.

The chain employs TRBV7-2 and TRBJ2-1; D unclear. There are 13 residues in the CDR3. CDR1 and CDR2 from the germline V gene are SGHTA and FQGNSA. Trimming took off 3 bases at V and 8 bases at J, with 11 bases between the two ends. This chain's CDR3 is CASSLELGYEQFF. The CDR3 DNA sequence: TGTGCCAGCAGCTTGGAGCTGGGCTATGAGCAGTTCTTC.

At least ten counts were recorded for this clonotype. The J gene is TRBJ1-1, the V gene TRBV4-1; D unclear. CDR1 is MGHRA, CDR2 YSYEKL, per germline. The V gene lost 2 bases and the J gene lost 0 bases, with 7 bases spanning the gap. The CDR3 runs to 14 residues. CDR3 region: CASSQPILNTEAFF. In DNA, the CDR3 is TGCGCCAGCAGCCAACCTATATTGAACACTGAAGCTTTCTTT.

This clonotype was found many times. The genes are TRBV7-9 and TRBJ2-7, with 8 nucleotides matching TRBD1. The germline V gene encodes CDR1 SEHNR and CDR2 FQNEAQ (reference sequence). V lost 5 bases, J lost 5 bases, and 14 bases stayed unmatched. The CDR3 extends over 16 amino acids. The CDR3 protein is CASSGNLRQGRNEQYF. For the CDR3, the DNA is TGTGCCAGCAGCGGCAACCTCCGACAGGGGAGGAACGAGCAGTACTTC.

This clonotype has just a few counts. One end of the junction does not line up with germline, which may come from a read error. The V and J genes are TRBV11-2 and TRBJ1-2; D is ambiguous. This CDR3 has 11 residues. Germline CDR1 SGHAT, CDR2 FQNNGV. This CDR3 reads CASSLGPAIAF. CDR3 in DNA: TGTGCCAGCAGCTTAGGCCCTGCCATCGCCTTC. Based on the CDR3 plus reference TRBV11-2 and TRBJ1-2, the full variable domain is EAGVAQSPRYKIIEKRQSVAFWCNPISGHATLYWYQQILGQGPKLLIQFQNNGVVDDSQLPKDRFSAERLKGVDSTLKIQPAKLEDSAVYLCASSLGPAIAFGSGTRLTVV.

The CDR3 coding sequence is TGCGCCAGCAGCTTTCAGGACAGGGACACCGGGGAGCTGTTTTTT. This sequence encodes CASSFQDRDTGELFF. The chain is built from TRBV5-1 and TRBJ2-2; TRBD1 matches at 8 bases. V trimming: 2 bases; J trimming: 3 bases; junction bases outside the gene matches: 3. Germline CDR1 reads SGHRS; CDR2 reads YFSETQ. This CDR3 spans 15 amino acids.

The CDR3 here is CASSLQSGGFHTGELFF. CDR3 DNA sequence: TGTGCCAGCAGTTTGCAGAGCGGGGGGTTCCACACCGGGGAGCTGTTTTTT. The chain combines TRBV12-3 or TRBV12-4 with TRBJ2-2; 9 bases are a match to TRBD2. The length of the CDR3 is 17 residues. The V segment lost 3 bases and the J segment 3 bases; nucleotides outside the gene matches: 8.

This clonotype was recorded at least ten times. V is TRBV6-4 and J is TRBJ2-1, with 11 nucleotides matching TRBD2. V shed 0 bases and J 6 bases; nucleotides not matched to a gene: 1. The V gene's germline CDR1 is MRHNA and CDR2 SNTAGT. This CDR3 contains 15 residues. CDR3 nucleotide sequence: TGTGCCAGCAGTGACTCTAGCGGGGGGGCCAATGAGCAGTTCTTC. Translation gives CASSDSSGGANEQFF.

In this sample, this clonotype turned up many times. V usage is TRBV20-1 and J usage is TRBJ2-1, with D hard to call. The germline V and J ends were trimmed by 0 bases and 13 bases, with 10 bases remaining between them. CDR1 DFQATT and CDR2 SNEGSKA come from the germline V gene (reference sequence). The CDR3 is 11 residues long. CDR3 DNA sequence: TGCAGTGCTAGAGATACTATGGTCCAGTTCTTC. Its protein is CSARDTMVQFF.

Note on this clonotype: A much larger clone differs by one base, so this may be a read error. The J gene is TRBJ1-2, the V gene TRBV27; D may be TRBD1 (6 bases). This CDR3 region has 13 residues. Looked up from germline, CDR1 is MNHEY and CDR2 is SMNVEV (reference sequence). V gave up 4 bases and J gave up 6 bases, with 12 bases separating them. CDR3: CASSSTGGHGYTF. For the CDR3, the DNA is TGTGCCAGCAGTTCGACAGGCGGGCATGGCTACACCTTC.

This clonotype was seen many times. Here the CDR3 DNA reads TGTGCCAGCAGTTACGCGTGGGGCGGTCAGCCCCAGCATTTT. Translating gives CASSYAWGGQPQHF. This chain joins TRBV6-5 and TRBJ1-5, with a possible D match to TRBD1 (5 bases). Deletions cut 2 bases from V and 6 bases from J, with 11 bases between. CDR1 and CDR2 from the germline V gene are MNHEY and SVGAGI. The CDR3 has 14 residues.

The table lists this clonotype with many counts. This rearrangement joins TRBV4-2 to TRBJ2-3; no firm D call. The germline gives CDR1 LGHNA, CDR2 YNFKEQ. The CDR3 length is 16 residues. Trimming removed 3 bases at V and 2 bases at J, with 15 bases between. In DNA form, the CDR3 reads TGTGCCAGCAGCCATCGCCCCGGCCTAGACACAGATACGCAGTATTTT. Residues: CASSHRPGLDTDTQYF.

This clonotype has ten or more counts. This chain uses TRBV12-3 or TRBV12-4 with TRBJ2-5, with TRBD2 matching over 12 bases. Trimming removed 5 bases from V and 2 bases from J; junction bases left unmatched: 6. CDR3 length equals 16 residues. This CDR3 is CASSRPSGGVQETQYF. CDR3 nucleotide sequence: TGTGCCAGCAGTCGCCCTAGCGGGGGGGTACAAGAGACCCAGTACTTC.

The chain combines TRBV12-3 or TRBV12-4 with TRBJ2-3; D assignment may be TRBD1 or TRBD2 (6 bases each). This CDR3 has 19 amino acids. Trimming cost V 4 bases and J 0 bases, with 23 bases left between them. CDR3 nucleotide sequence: TGTGCCAGCAGTTCTCCCTTCAAGGGGGGCGGCCGGAGCACAGATACGCAGTATTTT. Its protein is CASSSPFKGGGRSTDTQYF.

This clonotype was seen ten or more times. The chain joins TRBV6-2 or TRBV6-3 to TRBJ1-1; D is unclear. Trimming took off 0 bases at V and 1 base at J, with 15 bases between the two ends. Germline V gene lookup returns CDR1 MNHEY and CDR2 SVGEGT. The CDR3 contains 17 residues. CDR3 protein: CASSYSSRGRKNTEAFF. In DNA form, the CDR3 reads TGTGCCAGCAGTTACTCGTCTCGAGGTAGGAAGAACACTGAAGCTTTCTTT.

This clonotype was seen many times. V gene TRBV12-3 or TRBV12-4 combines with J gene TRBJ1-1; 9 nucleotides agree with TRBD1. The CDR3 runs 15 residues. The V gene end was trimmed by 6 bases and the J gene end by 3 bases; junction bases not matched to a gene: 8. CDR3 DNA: TGTGCCAGCAGCCGTGACAGGGGGGGGGACACTGAAGCTTTCTTT. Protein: CASSRDRGGDTEAFF.

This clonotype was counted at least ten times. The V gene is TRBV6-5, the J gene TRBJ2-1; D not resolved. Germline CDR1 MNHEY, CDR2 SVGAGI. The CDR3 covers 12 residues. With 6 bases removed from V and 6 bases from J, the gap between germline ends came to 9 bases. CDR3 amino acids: CASRAITNEQFF. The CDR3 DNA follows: TGTGCCAGCAGAGCTATAACCAATGAGCAGTTCTTC.